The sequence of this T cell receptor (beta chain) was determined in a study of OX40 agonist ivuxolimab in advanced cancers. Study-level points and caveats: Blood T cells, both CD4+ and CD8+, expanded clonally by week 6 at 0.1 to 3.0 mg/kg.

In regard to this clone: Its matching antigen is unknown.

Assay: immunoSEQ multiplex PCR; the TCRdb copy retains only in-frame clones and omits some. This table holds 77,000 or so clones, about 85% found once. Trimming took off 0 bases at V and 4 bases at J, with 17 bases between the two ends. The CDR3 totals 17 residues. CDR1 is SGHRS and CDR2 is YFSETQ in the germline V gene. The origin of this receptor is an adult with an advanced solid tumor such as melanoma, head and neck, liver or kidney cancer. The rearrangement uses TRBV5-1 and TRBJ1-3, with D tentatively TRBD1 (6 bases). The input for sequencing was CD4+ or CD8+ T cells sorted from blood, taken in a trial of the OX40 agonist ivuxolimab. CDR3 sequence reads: CASSLGSNGQTGNTIYF. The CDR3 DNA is TGCGCCAGCAGCTTGGGATCCAACGGACAGACAGGAAACACCATATATTTT. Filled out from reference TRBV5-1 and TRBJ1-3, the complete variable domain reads KAGVTQTPRYLIKTRGQQVTLSCSPISGHRSVSWYQQTPGQGLQFLFEYFSETQRNKGNFPGRFSGRQFSNSRSEMNVSTLELGDSALYLCASSLGSNGQTGNTIYFGEGSWLTVV.